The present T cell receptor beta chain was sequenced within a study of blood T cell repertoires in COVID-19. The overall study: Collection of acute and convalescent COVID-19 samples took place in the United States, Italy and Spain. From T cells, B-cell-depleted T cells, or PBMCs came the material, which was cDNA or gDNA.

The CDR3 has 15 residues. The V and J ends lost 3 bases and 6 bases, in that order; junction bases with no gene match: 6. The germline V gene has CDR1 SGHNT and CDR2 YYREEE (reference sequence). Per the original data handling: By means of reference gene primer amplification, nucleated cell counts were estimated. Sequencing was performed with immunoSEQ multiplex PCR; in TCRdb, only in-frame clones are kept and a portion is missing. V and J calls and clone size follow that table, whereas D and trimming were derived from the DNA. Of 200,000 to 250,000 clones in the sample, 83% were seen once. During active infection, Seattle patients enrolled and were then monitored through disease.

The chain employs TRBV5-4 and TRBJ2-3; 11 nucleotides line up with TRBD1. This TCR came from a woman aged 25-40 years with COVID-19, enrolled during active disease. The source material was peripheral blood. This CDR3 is CASSSRTGGYDTQYF. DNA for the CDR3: TGTGCCAGCAGCTCCAGGACAGGGGGCTACGATACGCAGTATTTT.